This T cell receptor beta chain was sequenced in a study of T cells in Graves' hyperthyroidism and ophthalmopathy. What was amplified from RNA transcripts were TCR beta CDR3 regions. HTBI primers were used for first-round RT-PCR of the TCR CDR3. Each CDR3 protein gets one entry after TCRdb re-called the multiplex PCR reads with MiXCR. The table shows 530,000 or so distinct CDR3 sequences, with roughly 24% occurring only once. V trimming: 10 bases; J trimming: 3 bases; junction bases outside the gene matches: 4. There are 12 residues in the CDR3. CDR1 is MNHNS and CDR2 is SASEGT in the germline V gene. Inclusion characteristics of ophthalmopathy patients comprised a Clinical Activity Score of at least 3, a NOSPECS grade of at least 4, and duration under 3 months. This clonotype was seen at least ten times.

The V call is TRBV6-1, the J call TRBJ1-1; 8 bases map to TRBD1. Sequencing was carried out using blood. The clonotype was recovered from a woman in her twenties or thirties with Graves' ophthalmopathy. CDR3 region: CATMTGDTEAFF. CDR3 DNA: TGTGCCACCATGACAGGGGACACTGAAGCTTTCTTT.